This entry is about one TCR beta chain. Sequencing used immunoSEQ multiplex PCR; TCRdb keeps in-frame clones, though not all of them. This sample has about 110,000 clones; about 84% occur once, and the top ten carry 11% to 15%. The sample is drawn from a study of blood T cell repertoires in COVID-19. Study as a whole: There were acute and convalescent COVID-19 samples, and they came from the United States, Italy and Spain. Sample material is recorded as cDNA or gDNA derived from T cells, B-cell-depleted T cells, or PBMCs.

V dropped 2 bases and J dropped 5 bases, with 18 bases sitting between them. Germline-derived CDR1 and CDR2 are MNHEY and SMNVEV (reference sequence). The CDR3 is made up of 16 amino acids. The receptor comes from a woman aged 60-75 years with acute or convalescent COVID-19. What was sequenced was peripheral blood. The V call is TRBV27, the J call TRBJ2-5; TRBD1 might be the D (6 bases). As DNA, the CDR3 is TGTGCCAGCAGTTTAAGGCTTGGTGGGGGCGGGGAGACCCAGTACTTC. The encoded protein is CASSLRLGGGGETQYF.